This T cell receptor beta chain originates from a study of blood T cells in healthy people across ages. With a J-beta primer mix and a sample-barcoded 5' primer, a second PCR ran about 7 to 12 cycles. TCRdb processed the 5' RACE reads anew with MiXCR; each CDR3 protein has one entry. The data hold about 800,000 distinct CDR3 sequences, with roughly 25% observed a single time. The germline V gene encodes CDR1 SGHDN and CDR2 FVKESK. V was cut by 5 bases and J by 0 bases, with 11 bases left in between. The CDR3 contains 16 residues. Every sample yielded at least 7 million isolated PBMCs. The same data also went into a second study, on T cells of mothers and their children. That report adds: The study obtained over 8.5 million TCR beta CDR3 reads per mother and around 3 million per child.

J is TRBJ2-6 and V is TRBV14, with D uncertain. The TCR originated in a boy younger than 18 in good health. The source material was blood. CDR3 sequence: CASSLKGSSGANVLTF. The CDR3 DNA reads TGTGCCAGCAGCTTAAAGGGAAGCTCTGGGGCCAACGTCCTGACTTTC.